The clone carrying this T cell receptor beta chain was detected ten times or more. MiXCR, applied by TCRdb to the 5' RACE reads, yields one record per CDR3 protein. The sample has about 350,000 distinct CDR3 sequences, around a tenth seen once. This entry comes from a study of T cells after yellow fever vaccination. Turning to the study itself: Fractions low in cell number were prepared with SMART-Seq v4 Ultra Low Input.

Trimming at V came to 3 bases and at J to 3 bases, leaving 4 bases not matched to a gene. This CDR3 spans 15 amino acids. Germline loops: CDR1 SGHTA, CDR2 FQGNSA. The input for sequencing was PBMCs, taken on the day of the first yellow fever vaccination. This sequence originates from a man aged 18 to 30 who received the YFV17D yellow fever vaccine. The chain carries TRBV7-2 and TRBJ2-5, with 10 bases matching TRBD2. The DNA of the CDR3 is TGTGCCAGCAGCTTTACTAGCGGGGCTAAAGAGACCCAGTACTTC. This translates into CASSFTSGAKETQYF. The full variable domain, with the rest looked up from reference TRBV7-2 and TRBJ2-5, is GAGVSQSPSNKVTEKGKDVELRCDPISGHTALYWYRQSLGQGLEFLIYFQGNSAPDKSGLPSDRFSAERTGGSVSTLTIQRTQQEDSAVYLCASSFTSGAKETQYFGPGTRLLVL.